The 32 T cell receptor beta chains below all came from one sample that was sequenced in a study of blood T cell repertoires in COVID-19 (TCRdb year 2020). The library was built by means of the immunoSEQ multiplex PCR assay. Imported from immuneACCESS, the table was reduced by TCRdb to in-frame sequences with V and J called. These copies leave out some clones; in studies compared against another copy, an unresolved V gene accounts for under half, and the cause of the remainder is not known. Present in this sample are 200,000 to 250,000 clones, almost 85% of which were seen just once. The ten largest account for approximately 8.1% of the sample. Material for sequencing was peripheral blood. These receptors originate from a woman in her 50s with active or convalescent COVID-19.

The V and J genes are TRBV10-2 and TRBJ1-1, with D maybe TRBD1 (5 bases). The CDR3 length is 12 residues. The germline V and J ends were trimmed by 3 bases and 5 bases, with 7 bases remaining between them. Germline V gene sequence: CDR1 WSHSY, CDR2 SAAADI. The DNA for the CDR3 is TGCGCCAGCAGTGACAGGGCGACTGAAGCTTTCTTT. This translates into CASSDRATEAFF.

The chain recombines TRBV19 with TRBJ2-7; possibly TRBD1 for D (5 bases). The V and J ends lost 8 bases and 1 base respectively, with 15 bases between them. This CDR3 spans 14 amino acids. In germline, CDR1 is LNHDA, CDR2 SQIVND (reference sequence). CDR3 sequence (DNA): TGTGCCAGTGCCCAAGGGGCGTTTTCCTACGAGCAGTACTTC. It yields the protein CASAQGAFSYEQYF.

The chain employs TRBV18 and TRBJ2-5; 8 positions match TRBD1. Germline CDR1 KGHSH, CDR2 LQKENI. The CDR3 loop spans 20 amino acids. J was trimmed by 1 base and V by 4 bases; bases with no gene match: 20. The DNA of the CDR3 is TGTGCCAGCTCACTCAATCGGAGAGGCAGGGGGCAGTCGGTCCAAGAGACCCAGTACTTC. Its protein product is CASSLNRRGRGQSVQETQYF.

V is TRBV5-8 and J is TRBJ1-6; D is possibly TRBD1 (6 bases). The CDR3 runs 14 residues. V was cut by 4 bases and J by 10 bases, with 15 bases left in between. The germline gives CDR1 SGHTS, CDR2 YDEGEE. CDR3 DNA sequence: TGTGCCAGCAGCCTTCGGGGGGCGGACTCACCCCTCCACTTT. Protein product: CASSLRGADSPLHF.

The chain links TRBV6-2 or TRBV6-3 to TRBJ2-1; TRBD2 aligns across 9 bases. Trimming cost V 0 bases and J 9 bases; bases outside gene matches: 9. The CDR3 loop spans 16 amino acids. Germline assignment: CDR1 MNHEY and CDR2 SVGEGT. CDR3: CASSYSLGGRASEQFF. The CDR3 bases are TGTGCCAGCAGTTACTCTTTGGGCGGGAGGGCCTCTGAGCAGTTCTTC.

The chain uses TRBV3-1 (or the pseudogene TRBV3-2) and TRBJ1-2; D is undetermined. From germline, CDR1 is LGHDT and CDR2 YNNKEL (reference sequence). This CDR3 contains 13 residues. V shed 1 base and J shed 8 bases, with 11 bases lying between them. CDR3 nucleotides: TGTGCCAGCAGCCAAGTGGGAGGAGGGGGCTACACCTTC. Protein: CASSQVGGGGYTF.

This clone was recorded only once. Within the sample, other DNA sequences also encode this same CDR3. V usage is TRBV18 and J usage is TRBJ1-1; no clear D gene. Looked up from germline, CDR1 is KGHSH and CDR2 is LQKENI. The CDR3 contains 13 residues. V was pared by 4 bases and J by 3 bases, with 9 bases between. In DNA form, the CDR3 reads TGTGCCAGCTCACTGAGTCGAGACACTGAAGCTTTCTTT. Residues: CASSLSRDTEAFF.

This chain connects TRBV24-1 to TRBJ2-3, with 11 bases that match TRBD1. Germline-derived CDR1 and CDR2 are KGHDR and SFDVKD. This CDR3 is built from 16 residues. The J segment lost 3 bases and the V segment lost 3 bases, leaving 4 bases of the junction unmatched. The CDR3: CATSDLGQGVTDTQYF. As DNA, the CDR3 is TGTGCCACCAGTGATCTGGGACAGGGGGTGACAGATACGCAGTATTTT.

This rearrangement joins TRBV6-2 or TRBV6-3 to TRBJ1-1, with 9 bases lining up with TRBD1. Germline lookup yields CDR1 MNHEY and CDR2 SVGEGT. After removal of 5 bases from V and 10 bases from J, the junction contained 5 bases not matched to a gene. The CDR3 loop spans 12 amino acids. As DNA, the CDR3 is TGTGCCAGCAGTCGGACAGGGGCGCGAGCTTTCTTT. This translates into CASSRTGARAFF.

This chain joins TRBV5-1 and TRBJ1-4; 8 bases are shared with TRBD1. CDR3 length equals 15 residues. V trimming: 4 bases; J trimming: 8 bases; junction bases outside the gene matches: 10. CDR1 SGHRS and CDR2 YFSETQ come from the germline V gene. The CDR3 DNA follows: TGCGCCAGCAGCCCCCAGGGGGCCCGTGGGGAAAAACTGTTTTTT. It yields the protein CASSPQGARGEKLFF.

The rearrangement links TRBV28 to TRBJ1-2; D not resolved. Germline V gene sequence: CDR1 MDHEN, CDR2 SYDVKM. CDR3 size: 12 residues. V lost 5 bases and J lost 4, with 8 bases in between. CDR3 sequence: CASSPSSYGYTF. The CDR3 DNA is TGTGCCAGCAGTCCCTCCTCCTATGGCTACACCTTC.

The chain joins TRBV28 to TRBJ1-2; 7 positions match TRBD1. CDR3 length: 15 residues. Germline-derived CDR1 and CDR2 are MDHEN and SYDVKM. Trimming at V came to 5 bases and at J to 4 bases, leaving 10 bases not matched to a gene. The chain's CDR3 is CASSPGQASRYGYTF. The DNA of the CDR3 is TGTGCCAGCAGTCCTGGACAGGCGTCTCGCTATGGCTACACCTTC.

This clone came up once. This rearrangement joins TRBV7-2 to TRBJ2-1; 7 positions agree with TRBD2. V gave up 1 base and J gave up 7 bases; unmatched junction bases: 7. The CDR3 runs to 15 residues. Germline CDR1 is SGHTA and CDR2 is FQGNSA. The CDR3 bases are TGTGCCAGCAGCTTAGAGGCGGGGGTTTGGAATGAGCAGTTCTTC. Protein: CASSLEAGVWNEQFF.

The chain uses TRBV2 and TRBJ2-3; 9 positions match TRBD1. Germline values: CDR1 SNHLY, CDR2 FYNNEI. V shed 4 bases and J 6 bases; nucleotides not matched to a gene: 8. The CDR3 totals 15 residues. The chain's CDR3 is CASSVGTGTWDTQYF. CDR3 bases: TGTGCCAGCAGTGTCGGGACAGGGACATGGGATACGCAGTATTTT.

The chain uses TRBV19 and TRBJ1-2; 7 positions agree with TRBD1. This CDR3 spans 15 amino acids. Germline V gene data show CDR1 as LNHDA and CDR2 as SQIVND (reference sequence). V lost 7 bases to trimming and J lost 4 bases; unmatched junction nucleotides: 12. CDR3 in amino acids: CASTPSLGQLYGYTF. CDR3 nucleotide sequence: TGTGCCAGTACCCCCTCCTTGGGACAGCTCTATGGCTACACCTTC.

J is TRBJ2-3 and V is TRBV27; the match to TRBD1 covers 7 bases. The CDR3 totals 16 residues. CDR1 MNHEY and CDR2 SMNVEV come from the germline V gene (reference sequence). V gave up 3 bases and J gave up 4 bases; unmatched junction bases: 10. DNA of the CDR3: TGTGCCAGCAGTTTTAGTGTGGGGCAGGGGGCAGATACGCAGTATTTT. The encoded protein is CASSFSVGQGADTQYF.

This chain joins TRBV6-6 and TRBJ2-3; TRBD2 aligns across 11 bases. Germline CDR1 MNHNY, CDR2 SVGAGI (reference sequence). CDR3 length equals 17 residues. The ends lost 5 bases at V and 4 bases at J; junction bases unmatched: 11. The CDR3 reads CASSRAPLAGVSDTQYF. The CDR3 DNA reads TGTGCCAGCAGTCGCGCCCCACTAGCGGGAGTTTCAGATACGCAGTATTTT.

The CDR3 sequence: CASSFRDFQFF. CDR3 bases: TGTGCCAGCAGCTTCCGGGATTTTCAGTTCTTC. The V and J genes are TRBV7-2 and TRBJ2-1, with D possibly matching TRBD2 (5 bases). Trimming took off 3 bases at V and 13 bases at J, with 10 bases between the two ends. CDR1 is SGHTA and CDR2 is FQGNSA in the germline V gene. There are 11 residues in the CDR3.

The V gene is TRBV19, the J gene TRBJ1-2, with D unclear. The V gene's germline CDR1 is LNHDA and CDR2 SQIVND (reference sequence). The CDR3 consists of 11 residues. V was cut by 1 base and J by 7 bases, with 4 bases left in between. CDR3 protein: CASSIGAGYTF. The CDR3 DNA is TGTGCCAGTAGTATAGGGGCTGGCTACACCTTC.

The chain links TRBV19 to TRBJ1-5; a weak D match, TRBD1 (6 bases). V lost 7 bases and J 7 bases, leaving 17 bases between the germline ends. CDR3 length: 14 amino acids. Germline loops: CDR1 LNHDA, CDR2 SQIVND (reference sequence). Here the CDR3 reads CASKGGAFVQPQHF. Written as DNA, the CDR3 is TGTGCCAGTAAAGGGGGGGCGTTTGTCCAGCCCCAGCATTTT.

The V gene is TRBV6-5, the J gene TRBJ1-4, with 8 positions matching TRBD1. The CDR3 contains 14 residues. Germline loops: CDR1 MNHEY, CDR2 SVGAGI. Losses at the gene ends were 7 bases for V and 8 bases for J; bases not matched to a gene: 9. CDR3 region: CASTISTGEEKLFF. CDR3 coding DNA: TGTGCCAGCACCATCTCGACAGGGGAAGAAAAACTGTTTTTT.

The chain couples TRBV27 to TRBJ1-4; no reliable D call. The ends were cut back, 6 bases at V and 8 bases at J, with 13 bases in the middle. Looked up from germline, CDR1 is MNHEY and CDR2 is SMNVEV (reference sequence). CDR3 size: 13 residues. The CDR3 sequence: CASSRLPGEKLFF. The CDR3 DNA reads TGTGCCAGCAGCCGACTACCGGGGGAAAAACTGTTTTTT. Complete variable domain (other parts from reference TRBV27 and TRBJ1-4): EAQVTQNPRYLITVTGKKLTVTCSQNMNHEYMSWYRQDPGLGLRQIYYSMNVEVTDKGDVPEGYKVSRKEKRNFPLILESPSPNQTSLYFCASSRLPGEKLFFGSGTQLSVL.

The rearrangement uses TRBV27 and TRBJ2-5; 8 bases are a match to TRBD2. This CDR3 is built from 15 residues. Trimming took 3 bases from V and 7 from J; bases not matched to a gene: 10. Germline V CDR1 and CDR2: MNHEY, SMNVEV (reference sequence). The CDR3: CASSFETSGTGTQYF. As DNA, the CDR3 is TGTGCCAGCAGTTTCGAAACTAGCGGTACGGGGACCCAGTACTTC.

The gene calls are TRBV28 and TRBJ1-3; D perhaps matches TRBD1 (5 bases). Trimming shortened V by 7 bases and J by 3 bases, and 10 bases separated the two germline ends. Germline CDR1 and CDR2: MDHEN and SYDVKM. The CDR3 spans 13 residues. In nucleotides, the CDR3 is TGTGCCAGCACTCCGGGACTTGGAAACACCATATATTTT. It translates to CASTPGLGNTIYF.

The chain uses TRBV10-3 and TRBJ1-1, with TRBD1 matching 7 bases. V lost 8 bases and J lost 6; bases outside the gene matches: 9. Germline V gives CDR1 ENHRY, CDR2 SYGVKD. This CDR3 spans 13 amino acids. The CDR3 is CAIGGNDRAEAFF. DNA for the CDR3: TGTGCCATCGGCGGAAACGACAGGGCTGAAGCTTTCTTT.

The V and J genes are TRBV7-6 and TRBJ1-6; no reliable D call. Germline V gives CDR1 SGHVS, CDR2 FNYEAQ. Trimming took 5 bases from V and 7 from J, leaving 15 bases between them. The CDR3 covers 15 residues. The CDR3 region has the DNA TGTGCCAGCAGCCCTCGGGAGGATTGGAATTCACCCCTCCACTTT. Translating it yields CASSPREDWNSPLHF.

This chain links TRBV9 with TRBJ2-1, with 10 bases matching TRBD2. V lost 3 bases, J lost 9 bases, and 9 bases stayed unmatched. Germline loops: CDR1 SGDLS, CDR2 YYNGEE. This CDR3 is 15 amino acids long. The CDR3 DNA reads as TGTGCCAGCAGCGCCCCAGCGGGAGGGTTCGTTGAGCAGTTCTTC. Amino acids: CASSAPAGGFVEQFF.

This clone occurred once. V gene TRBV29-1 combines with J gene TRBJ1-1, with TRBD1 matching over 7 bases. From germline, CDR1 is SQVTM and CDR2 ANQGSEA. The CDR3 sequence is 14 residues long. J gave up 2 bases and V 3 bases, and 6 bases lay outside the gene matches. The CDR3 bases are TGCAGCGTTGATCTGACAGGGCTAAACACTGAAGCTTTCTTT. This sequence encodes CSVDLTGLNTEAFF.

The rearrangement links TRBV3-1 (or the pseudogene TRBV3-2) to TRBJ1-5; 10 positions match TRBD1. The CDR3 sequence is 21 residues long. V shed 3 bases and J 6 bases; nucleotides not matched to a gene: 23. CDR1 and CDR2 (germline): LGHDT, YNNKEL (reference sequence). CDR3: CASSQFRVHRLGQGFGQPQHF. The CDR3 DNA reads as TGTGCCAGCAGCCAGTTCCGCGTCCACAGGTTGGGACAGGGGTTCGGTCAGCCCCAGCATTTT.

This chain links TRBV5-1 with TRBJ2-3; D gene ambiguous. The CDR3 consists of 14 residues. V gave up 2 bases and J gave up 2 bases, with 9 bases separating them. Germline V gives CDR1 SGHRS, CDR2 YFSETQ. In DNA, the CDR3 is TGCGCCAGCAGCTTTGACTTACCCACAGATACGCAGTATTTT. As protein: CASSFDLPTDTQYF.

The DNA of the CDR3 is TGTGCCAGCAGTAACCAGGGTGGAGGCTACACCTTC. As protein: CASSNQGGGYTF. The chain has TRBV27 and TRBJ1-2; perhaps TRBD1 as D (5 bases). The ends were cut back, 5 bases at V and 8 bases at J, with 12 bases in the middle. Germline CDR1 reads MNHEY; CDR2 reads SMNVEV (reference sequence). This CDR3 contains 12 residues.

V is TRBV27 and J is TRBJ2-5; D is unresolved. The germline gives CDR1 MNHEY, CDR2 SMNVEV (reference sequence). Trimming pared 6 bases from V and 5 bases from J, leaving 13 bases between. This CDR3 has 13 residues. In nucleotides, the CDR3 is TGTGCCAGCAGACTTACCCTTTGGGAGACCCAGTACTTC. It translates to CASRLTLWETQYF.